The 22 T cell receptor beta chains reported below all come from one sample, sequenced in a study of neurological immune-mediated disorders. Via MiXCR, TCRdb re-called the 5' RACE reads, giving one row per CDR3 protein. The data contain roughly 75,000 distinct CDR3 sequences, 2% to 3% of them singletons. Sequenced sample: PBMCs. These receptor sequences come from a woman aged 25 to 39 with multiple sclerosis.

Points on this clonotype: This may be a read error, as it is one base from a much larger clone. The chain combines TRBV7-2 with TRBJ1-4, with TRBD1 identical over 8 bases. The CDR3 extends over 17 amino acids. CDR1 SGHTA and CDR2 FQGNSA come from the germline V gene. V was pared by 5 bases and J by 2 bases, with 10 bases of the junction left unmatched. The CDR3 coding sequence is TGTGCCAGCAGCCAGAAGCGGACAGGGTCGACTAATGAAAAACTGTTTTTT. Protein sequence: CASSQKRTGSTNEKLFF.

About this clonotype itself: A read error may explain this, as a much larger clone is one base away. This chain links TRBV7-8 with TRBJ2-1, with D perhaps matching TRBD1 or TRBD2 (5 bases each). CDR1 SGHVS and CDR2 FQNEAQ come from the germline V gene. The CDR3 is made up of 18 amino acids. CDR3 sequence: CASSLAGRGRSSYNAQFF. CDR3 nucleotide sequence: TGTGCCAGCAGCTTAGCGGGACGGGGAAGGAGCTCCTACAATGCGCAGTTCTTC. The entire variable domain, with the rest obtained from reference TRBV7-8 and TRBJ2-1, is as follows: GAGVSQSPRYKVAKRGQDVALRCDPISGHVSLFWYQQALGQGPEFLTYFQNEAQLDKSGLPSDRFFAERPEGSVSTLKIQRTQQEDSAVYLCASSLAGRGRSSYNAQFFGPGTRLTVL.

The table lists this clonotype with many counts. CDR3 sequence reads: CASSLSLAGGPLNEQFF. In DNA, the CDR3 is TGCGCCAGCAGCTTGTCCCTAGCGGGAGGGCCTCTCAATGAGCAGTTCTTC. V usage is TRBV5-1 and J usage is TRBJ2-1; 12 bases fit TRBD2. This CDR3 is built from 17 residues. Per germline, CDR1 SGHRS and CDR2 YFSETQ. V was clipped by 1 base and J by 6 bases; unmatched bases: 8.

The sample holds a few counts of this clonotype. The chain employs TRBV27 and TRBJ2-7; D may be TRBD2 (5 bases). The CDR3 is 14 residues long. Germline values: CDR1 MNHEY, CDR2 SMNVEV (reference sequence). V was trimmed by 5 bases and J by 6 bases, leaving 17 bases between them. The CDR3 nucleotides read TGTGCCAGCAGTAGCCGTACGGGAAAGGGCGAGCAGTACTTC. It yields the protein CASSSRTGKGEQYF.

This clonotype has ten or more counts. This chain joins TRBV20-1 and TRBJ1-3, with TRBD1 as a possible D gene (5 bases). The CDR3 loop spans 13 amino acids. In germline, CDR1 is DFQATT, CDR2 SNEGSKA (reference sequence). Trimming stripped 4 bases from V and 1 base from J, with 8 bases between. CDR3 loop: CSAKGVSGNTIYF. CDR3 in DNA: TGCAGTGCTAAAGGGGTTTCTGGAAACACCATATATTTT.

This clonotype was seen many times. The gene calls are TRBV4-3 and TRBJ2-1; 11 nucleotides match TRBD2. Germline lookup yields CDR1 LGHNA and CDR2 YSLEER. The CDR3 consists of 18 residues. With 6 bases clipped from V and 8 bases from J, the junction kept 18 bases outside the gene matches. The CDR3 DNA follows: TGCGCCAGCAGAACGGGGCTAGCGGGAGGAGCAGTCGAGGATGAGCAGTTCTTC. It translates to CASRTGLAGGAVEDEQFF.

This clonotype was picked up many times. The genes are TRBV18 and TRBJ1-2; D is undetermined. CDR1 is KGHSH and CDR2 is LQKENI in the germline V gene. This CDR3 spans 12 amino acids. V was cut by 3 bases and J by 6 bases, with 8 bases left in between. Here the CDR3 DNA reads TGTGCCAGCTCACCCCTGACTAATGGCTACACCTTC. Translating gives CASSPLTNGYTF.

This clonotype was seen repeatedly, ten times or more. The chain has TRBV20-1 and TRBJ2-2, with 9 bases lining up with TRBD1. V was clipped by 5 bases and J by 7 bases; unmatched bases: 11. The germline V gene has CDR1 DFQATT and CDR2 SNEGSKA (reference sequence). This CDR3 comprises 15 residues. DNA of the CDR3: TGCAGTGCTCAACGAGGACAGGGGAGTCGCGGGGAGCTGTTTTTT. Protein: CSAQRGQGSRGELFF.

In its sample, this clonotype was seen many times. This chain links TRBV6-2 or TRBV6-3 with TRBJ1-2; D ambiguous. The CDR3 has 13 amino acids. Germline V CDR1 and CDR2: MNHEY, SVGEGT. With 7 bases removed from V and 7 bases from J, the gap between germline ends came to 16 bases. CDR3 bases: TGTGCCAGCACTCGCCCCGTGGAAGTTGGCTACACCTTC. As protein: CASTRPVEVGYTF.

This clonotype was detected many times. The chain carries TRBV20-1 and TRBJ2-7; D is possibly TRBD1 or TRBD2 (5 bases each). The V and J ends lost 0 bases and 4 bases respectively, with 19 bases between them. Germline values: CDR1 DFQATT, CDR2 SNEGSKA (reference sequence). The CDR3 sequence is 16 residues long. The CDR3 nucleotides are TGCAGTGCTAGAGATCTCGGGACGCTCGGGCCTTACGAGCAGTACTTC. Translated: CSARDLGTLGPYEQYF.

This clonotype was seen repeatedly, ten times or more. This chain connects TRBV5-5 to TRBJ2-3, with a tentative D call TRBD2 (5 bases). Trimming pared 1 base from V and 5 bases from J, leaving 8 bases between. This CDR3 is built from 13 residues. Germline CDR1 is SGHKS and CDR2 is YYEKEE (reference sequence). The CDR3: CASSLLAGDTQYF. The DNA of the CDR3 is TGTGCCAGCAGCTTGCTTGCGGGAGATACGCAGTATTTT.

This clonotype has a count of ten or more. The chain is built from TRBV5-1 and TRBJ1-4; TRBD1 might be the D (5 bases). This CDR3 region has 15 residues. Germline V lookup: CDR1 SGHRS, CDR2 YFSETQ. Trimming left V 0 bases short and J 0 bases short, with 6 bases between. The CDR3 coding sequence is TGCGCCAGCAGCTTGGTAGGGGCAACTAATGAAAAACTGTTTTTT. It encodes CASSLVGATNEKLFF.

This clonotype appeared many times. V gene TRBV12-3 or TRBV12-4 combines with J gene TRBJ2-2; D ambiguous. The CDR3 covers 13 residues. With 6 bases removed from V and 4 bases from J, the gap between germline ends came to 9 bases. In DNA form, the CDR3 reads TGTGCCAGCAGGCCCAGGCCCACCGGGGAGCTGTTTTTT. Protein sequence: CASRPRPTGELFF.

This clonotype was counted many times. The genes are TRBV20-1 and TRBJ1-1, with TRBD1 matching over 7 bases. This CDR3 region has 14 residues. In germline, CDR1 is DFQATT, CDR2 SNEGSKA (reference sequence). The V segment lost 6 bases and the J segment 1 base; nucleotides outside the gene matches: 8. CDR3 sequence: CSALPRQGNTEAFF. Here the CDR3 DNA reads TGCAGTGCGCTACCTCGACAGGGGAACACTGAAGCTTTCTTT.

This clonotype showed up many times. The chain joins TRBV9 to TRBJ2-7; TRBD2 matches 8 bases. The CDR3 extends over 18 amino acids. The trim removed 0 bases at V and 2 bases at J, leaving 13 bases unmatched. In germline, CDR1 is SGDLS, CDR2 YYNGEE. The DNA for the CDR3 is TGTGCCAGCAGCGTAGCTACGAGGACTAGCCTGACACCCTACGAGCAGTACTTC. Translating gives CASSVATRTSLTPYEQYF.

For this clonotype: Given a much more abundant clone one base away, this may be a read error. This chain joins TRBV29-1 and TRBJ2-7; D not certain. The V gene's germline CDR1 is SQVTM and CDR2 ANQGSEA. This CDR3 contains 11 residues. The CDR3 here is CSVEESYEKYF. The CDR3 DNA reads TGCAGCGTTGAAGAAAGCTACGAGAAGTACTTC.

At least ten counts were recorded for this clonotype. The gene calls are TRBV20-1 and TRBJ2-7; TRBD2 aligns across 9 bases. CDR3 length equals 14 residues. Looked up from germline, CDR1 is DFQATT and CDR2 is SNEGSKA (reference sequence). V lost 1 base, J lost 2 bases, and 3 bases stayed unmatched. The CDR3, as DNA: TGCAGTGCTAGAGCTAGCGGGGCTACCTACGAGCAGTACTTC. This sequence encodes CSARASGATYEQYF.

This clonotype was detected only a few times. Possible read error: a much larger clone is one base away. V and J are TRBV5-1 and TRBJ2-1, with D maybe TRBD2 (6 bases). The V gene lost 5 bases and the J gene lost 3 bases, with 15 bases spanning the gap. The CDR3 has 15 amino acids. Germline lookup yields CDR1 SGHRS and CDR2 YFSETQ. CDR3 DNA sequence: TGCGCCAGCAGGGGGGACTCAAACTACTACAATGAGCAGTTCTTC. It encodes CASRGDSNYYNEQFF.

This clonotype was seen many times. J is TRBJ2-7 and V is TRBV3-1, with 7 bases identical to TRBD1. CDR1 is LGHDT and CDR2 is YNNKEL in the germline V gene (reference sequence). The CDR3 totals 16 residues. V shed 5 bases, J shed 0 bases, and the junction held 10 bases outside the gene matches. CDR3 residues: CASSARQGPSSYEQYF. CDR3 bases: TGTGCCAGCAGCGCCCGACAGGGACCGAGCTCCTACGAGCAGTACTTC.

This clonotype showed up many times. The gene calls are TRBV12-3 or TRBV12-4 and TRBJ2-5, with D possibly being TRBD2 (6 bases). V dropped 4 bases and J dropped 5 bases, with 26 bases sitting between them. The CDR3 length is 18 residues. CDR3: CASSSPGGDWEGAETQYF. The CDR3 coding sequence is TGTGCCAGCAGTTCACCCGGCGGGGACTGGGAAGGGGCGGAGACCCAGTACTTC.

The CDR3 coding sequence is TGCGCCAGCAGCCTCATATTCAGGGTTACGAACACTGAAGCTTTCTTT. Translating gives CASSLIFRVTNTEAFF. V usage is TRBV4-1 and J usage is TRBJ1-1, with D maybe TRBD1 (5 bases). This CDR3 contains 16 residues. Germline CDR1 MGHRA, CDR2 YSYEKL. The V and J ends lost 4 bases and 1 base respectively, with 16 bases between them.

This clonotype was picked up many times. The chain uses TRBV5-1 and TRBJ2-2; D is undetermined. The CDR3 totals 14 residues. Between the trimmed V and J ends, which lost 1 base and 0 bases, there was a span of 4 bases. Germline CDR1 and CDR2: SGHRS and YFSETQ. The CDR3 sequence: CASSLLSNTGELFF. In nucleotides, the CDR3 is TGCGCCAGCAGCTTGTTATCGAACACCGGGGAGCTGTTTTTT.